The clone carrying this T cell receptor beta chain came up many times. The source of the sample is a study of T-cell memory formation after mild COVID-19. With 4 bases clipped from V and 0 bases from J, the junction kept 7 bases outside the gene matches. The germline V gene encodes CDR1 LGHDT and CDR2 YNNKEL (reference sequence). This CDR3 has 16 amino acids. TCRdb processed the 5' RACE reads anew with MiXCR; each CDR3 protein has one entry. The sample lists 30,000 to 50,000 distinct CDR3 sequences, about 6.7% occurring once. The J gene is TRBJ2-7, the V gene TRBV3-1, with TRBD1 identical over 9 bases. This TCR came from an adult who had mild COVID-19 (a few samples of this study predate the infection). Cell type and time point are not known. Sequences were obtained from PBMCs or a T cell subset sorted from them (not recorded which). This CDR3 is CASSRVGQGVSYEQYF. The CDR3 DNA sequence: TGTGCCAGCAGCCGAGTGGGACAGGGAGTCTCCTACGAGCAGTACTTC.